The TCR beta chain described here comes from a study of preoperative IRX-2 immunotherapy in early breast cancer. CDR1 is SGHNT and CDR2 is YENEEA in the germline V gene. Trimming cost V 6 bases and J 3 bases, with 16 bases left between them. The CDR3 is 15 amino acids. The protocol was immunoSEQ multiplex PCR, while the TCRdb copy is restricted to in-frame clones and leaves out a portion. The table records 25,000 to 30,000 clones, about 79% of them present only once. The treatment: preoperative locoregional IRX-2 cytokine immunotherapy. Preoperative locoregional IRX-2 cytokine immunotherapy was tested in the phase Ib source study.

This rearrangement joins TRBV11-3 to TRBJ2-3; the D gene is possibly TRBD2 (6 bases). The sample was collected from a patient treated with IRX-2 immunotherapy. The sequence was obtained from a human donor with breast cancer. CDR3 amino acids: CASREGWRETDTQYF. The CDR3 bases are TGTGCCAGCAGGGAGGGTTGGCGGGAAACAGATACGCAGTATTTT.